This T cell receptor (beta chain) is from a study of T cell responses to AZD1222 COVID-19 vaccine. Turning to the study itself: The analysis combined second doses at about 4 or about 12 weeks.

Only a few counts were recorded for this clone. The antigen remains undetermined. The CDR3 sequence is 16 residues long. CDR1 and CDR2 from the germline V gene are SGDLS and YYNGEE. V shed 4 bases and J 2 bases; nucleotides not matched to a gene: 8. Libraries were prepared by immunoSEQ multiplex PCR; TCRdb keeps only in-frame clonotypes and omits some of them. The sample records tens of thousands of clones, 84% being singletons. The study, taken as a whole, reports: Donors, mostly white British, included more females; clonal diversity was possibly underestimated. Baseline antibody screening turned up just a handful of seropositive AZD1222 recipients.

The input for sequencing was peripheral blood, taken on day 0 of AZD1222 vaccination. The chain is built from TRBV9 and TRBJ2-3, with 9 bases matching TRBD1. This receptor was identified in an adult in good health. This CDR3 reads CASSFRQGDDTDTQYF. The CDR3 DNA sequence: TGTGCCAGCAGCTTCAGACAGGGGGACGACACAGATACGCAGTATTTT.